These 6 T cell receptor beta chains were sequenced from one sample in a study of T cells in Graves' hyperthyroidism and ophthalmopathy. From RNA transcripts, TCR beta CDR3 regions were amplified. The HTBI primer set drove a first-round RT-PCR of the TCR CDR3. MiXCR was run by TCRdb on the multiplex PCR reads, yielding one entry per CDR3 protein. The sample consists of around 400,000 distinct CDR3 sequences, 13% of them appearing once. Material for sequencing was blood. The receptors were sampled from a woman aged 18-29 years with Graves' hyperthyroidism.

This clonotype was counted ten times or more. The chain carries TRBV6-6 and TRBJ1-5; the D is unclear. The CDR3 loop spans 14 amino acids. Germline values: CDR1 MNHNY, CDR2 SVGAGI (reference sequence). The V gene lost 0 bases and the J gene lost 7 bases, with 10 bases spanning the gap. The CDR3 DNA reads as TGTGCCAGCAGTTACTCGGCAGGCGGGCAGCCCCAGCATTTT. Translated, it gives CASSYSAGGQPQHF.

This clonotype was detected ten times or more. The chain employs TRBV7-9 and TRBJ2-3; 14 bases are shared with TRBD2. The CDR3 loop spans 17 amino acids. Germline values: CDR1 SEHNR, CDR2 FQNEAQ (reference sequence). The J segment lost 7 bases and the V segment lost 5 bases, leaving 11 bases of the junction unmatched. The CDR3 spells CASSLPGLAGAGNTQYF. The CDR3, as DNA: TGTGCCAGCAGCCTACCGGGACTAGCGGGAGCGGGGAATACGCAGTATTTT.

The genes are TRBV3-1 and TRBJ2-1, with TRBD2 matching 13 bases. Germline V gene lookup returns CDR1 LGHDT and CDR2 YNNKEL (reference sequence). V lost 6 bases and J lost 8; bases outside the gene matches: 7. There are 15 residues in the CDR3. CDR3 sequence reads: CASSPTSGGWDEQFF. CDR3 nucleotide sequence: TGTGCCAGCAGTCCGACTAGCGGGGGGTGGGATGAGCAGTTCTTC.

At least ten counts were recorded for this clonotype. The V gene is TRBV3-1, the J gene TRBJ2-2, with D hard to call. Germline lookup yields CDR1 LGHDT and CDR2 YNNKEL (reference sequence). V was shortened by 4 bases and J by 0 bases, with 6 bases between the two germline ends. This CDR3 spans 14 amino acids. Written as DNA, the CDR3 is TGTGCCAGCAGCCCTACTACGAACACCGGGGAGCTGTTTTTT. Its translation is CASSPTTNTGELFF.

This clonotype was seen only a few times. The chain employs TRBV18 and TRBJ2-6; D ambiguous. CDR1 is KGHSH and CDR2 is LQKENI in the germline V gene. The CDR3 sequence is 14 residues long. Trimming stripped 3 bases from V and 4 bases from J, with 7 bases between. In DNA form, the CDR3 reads TGTGCCAGCTCACCTACGGACGGGGCCAACGTCCTGACTTTC. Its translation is CASSPTDGANVLTF.

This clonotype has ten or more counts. The CDR3 nucleotides are TGTGCCAGCAGCGTAGCTCCCCGGCAGCCCCAGCATTTT. Translating gives CASSVAPRQPQHF. The rearrangement links TRBV9 to TRBJ1-5; D ambiguous. The CDR3 covers 13 residues. The germline CDR1 and CDR2 sequences are SGDLS and YYNGEE. The V end was cut by 0 bases, the J end by 7 bases, with 8 bases between.